The 21 T cell receptor beta chains presented below share a single source sample, sequenced in a study of T cell repertoires in cytomegalovirus infection (dated by TCRdb to the late 2010s). No antigens are known for them. The sequencing machine was an Illumina HiSeq 1500. The raw public reads went through TCRdb reprocessing: fastp at Q25, MiXCR clone calling, in-frame beta chains kept. Entries are consolidated by CDR3 protein sequence, retaining the most common genes and DNA. The sample table lists 700,000 to 950,000 distinct CDR3 sequences, 32% of them with a count of one. The ten largest clones capture about an eighth of the sample. The treatment or condition label here, explained by the study, means: in vitro stimulation with specific CMV peptide epitopes to enrich CMV-specific T cells. The starting material was cultured CD8+ T cells from PBMCs, obtained from culture after CMV antigen stimulation. The origin of the receptors is a human donor in good health (CMV status not recorded). Some clones in this sample may be carry-over from other donors' samples.

The rearrangement joins TRBV6-1 to TRBJ1-5, with D perhaps matching TRBD1 (6 bases). CDR1 and CDR2 from the germline V gene are MNHNS and SASEGT. CDR3 length: 15 amino acids. The V and J ends lost 7 bases and 0 bases respectively, with 13 bases between them. Here the CDR3 reads CASTSGVYSNQPQHF. The CDR3 nucleotides read TGTGCCAGCACCTCAGGGGTATATAGCAATCAGCCCCAGCATTTT.

This clonotype showed up many times. The V call is TRBV18, the J call TRBJ2-7; D possibly uses TRBD1 or TRBD2 (6 bases each). This CDR3 is built from 14 residues. Germline-derived CDR1 and CDR2 are KGHSH and LQKENI. Trimming cost V 3 bases and J 6 bases, with 15 bases left between them. DNA of the CDR3: TGTGCCAGCTCACCCTCTCCGGGGGCGAGCGAGCAGTACGTC. Protein: CASSPSPGASEQYV.

About this clonotype itself: One end of the junction fails to match germline, which may point to a read error. CDR3 amino acids: CASSMATRTGNAEAFF. CDR3 nucleotide sequence: TGTGCCAGTAGTATGGCCACCAGGACAGGGAACGCTGAAGCTTTCTTT. The chain recombines TRBV19 with TRBJ1-1; 8 nucleotides agree with TRBD1. Germline V gene sequence: CDR1 LNHDA, CDR2 SQIVND (reference sequence). This CDR3 is 16 amino acids long.

There are many counts of this clonotype. J is TRBJ2-7 and V is TRBV12-3 or TRBV12-4; D is undetermined. Trimming removed 5 bases from V and 0 bases from J, with 17 bases in between. The CDR3 runs to 16 residues. CDR3 region: CASSPEVLSSSYEQYF. In DNA, the CDR3 is TGTGCCAGCAGTCCGGAAGTCCTGTCGAGCTCCTACGAGCAGTACTTC.

This chain joins TRBV6-6 and TRBJ2-7, with D possibly matching TRBD2 (6 bases). Germline V gene data show CDR1 as MNHNY and CDR2 as SVGAGI (reference sequence). The CDR3 sequence is 15 residues long. The V and J ends lost 6 bases and 0 bases respectively, with 15 bases between them. CDR3 region: CASSLPGVPSYEQYF. The DNA of the CDR3 is TGTGCCAGCAGCTTACCGGGGGTTCCCTCCTACGAGCAGTACTTC.

This chain joins TRBV15 and TRBJ2-3; possible D gene TRBD2, 6 bases. Germline CDR1 is LNHNV and CDR2 is YYDKDF (reference sequence). V was trimmed by 1 base and J by 0 bases, leaving 8 bases between them. CDR3 size: 15 residues. For the CDR3, the DNA is TGTGCCACCAGCAGAGCACTAGCTAGCACAGATACGCAGTATTTT. Protein sequence: CATSRALASTDTQYF.

The chain recombines TRBV3-1 with TRBJ1-1, with D maybe TRBD1 (5 bases). This CDR3 is 16 amino acids long. V lost 0 bases and J lost 1, with 12 bases in between. Per germline, CDR1 LGHDT and CDR2 YNNKEL (reference sequence). Here the CDR3 reads CASSQDPQGPNTEAFF. The CDR3 DNA reads as TGTGCCAGCAGCCAAGATCCCCAGGGACCGAACACTGAAGCTTTCTTT. The full variable domain, with the rest looked up from reference TRBV3-1 and TRBJ1-1, is DTAVSQTPKYLVTQMGNDKSIKCEQNLGHDTMYWYKQDSKKFLKIMFSYNNKELIINETVPNRFSPKSPDKAHLNLHINSLELGDSAVYFCASSQDPQGPNTEAFFGQGTRLTVV.

This sequence joins TRBV20-1 and TRBJ2-3; D remains ambiguous. This CDR3 is built from 14 residues. Germline lookup yields CDR1 DFQATT and CDR2 SNEGSKA (reference sequence). Trimming pared 7 bases from V and 2 bases from J, leaving 16 bases between. The CDR3 DNA is TGCAGTGTGGCCGGGCCCCGGTACACAGATACGCAGTATTTT. Translation: CSVAGPRYTDTQYF.

With respect to this clonotype: A read error may account for a junction end that differs from germline. The J gene is TRBJ1-2, the V gene TRBV4-1; D might be TRBD1 (5 bases). Germline V gene data show CDR1 as MGHRA and CDR2 as YSYEKL. The CDR3 totals 12 residues. This CDR3 is CASSQDGRALSF. For the CDR3, the DNA is TGCGCCAGCAGCCAAGATGGCAGGGCGCTTTCCTTC.

This clonotype was counted a few times. The V call is TRBV6-2 or TRBV6-3, the J call TRBJ2-6; tentative D call: TRBD2 (7 bases). Trimming stripped 11 bases from V and 0 bases from J, with 20 bases between. Germline V gene lookup returns CDR1 MNHEY and CDR2 SVGEGT. The CDR3 runs 17 residues. The CDR3 bases are TGTGCCGTAACAGAGGCGGGGGCTTTCTCTGGGGCCAACGTCCTGACTTTC. Translating it yields CAVTEAGAFSGANVLTF.

In its sample, this clonotype was seen many times. V and J are TRBV7-6 and TRBJ2-5, with 10 positions matching TRBD2. The germline V gene has CDR1 SGHVS and CDR2 FNYEAQ. The V gene end was trimmed by 5 bases and the J gene end by 5 bases; junction bases not matched to a gene: 14. This CDR3 has 17 residues. This chain's CDR3 is CASSPEVLAGGFETQYF. The CDR3 bases are TGTGCCAGCAGCCCCGAAGTGTTAGCGGGGGGTTTCGAGACCCAGTACTTC. The full variable domain, in which reference TRBV7-6 and TRBJ2-5 provide the parts outside the CDR3, is GAGVSQSPRYKVTKRGQDVALRCDPISGHVSLYWYRQALGQGPEFLTYFNYEAQQDKSGLPNDRFSAERPEGSISTLTIQRTEQRDSAMYRCASSPEVLAGGFETQYFGPGTRLLVL.

This clonotype was picked up a small number of times. The chain couples TRBV6-5 to TRBJ1-4; TRBD1 aligns across 8 bases. In germline, CDR1 is MNHEY, CDR2 SVGAGI. J lost 7 bases, V lost 0 bases, and 4 bases had no gene match. The CDR3 covers 15 residues. CDR3 sequence (DNA): TGTGCCAGCAGTTACTCACAGGGGGATCCTGAAAAACTGTTTTTT. Amino acids: CASSYSQGDPEKLFF.

This clonotype was recorded many times. The rearrangement joins TRBV7-8 to TRBJ2-7, with 7 bases aligning to TRBD2. Germline-derived CDR1 and CDR2 are SGHVS and FQNEAQ. This CDR3 comprises 15 residues. J was trimmed by 4 bases and V by 1 base; bases with no gene match: 7. The CDR3 DNA sequence: TGTGCCAGCAGCTTAGGAGTGGCGGGGGTATACGAGCAGTACGTC. Translated: CASSLGVAGVYEQYV.

This clonotype was found a few times. The chain links TRBV27 to TRBJ1-5; D unclear. In germline, CDR1 is MNHEY, CDR2 SMNVEV (reference sequence). Trimming left V 0 bases short and J 1 base short, with 10 bases between. The CDR3 sequence is 16 residues long. The CDR3 reads CASSLSRTGSNQPQHF. The CDR3 bases are TGTGCCAGCAGTTTATCGAGGACTGGGAGCAATCAGCCCCAGCATTTT.

Details on this clonotype: A read error may account for a junction end that differs from germline. The CDR3 region has the DNA TGTGCCAACAGTTACGAAGCGGGGGGCTCCTACAATGAGCAGTTCTTC. It specifies CANSYEAGGSYNEQFF. The chain couples TRBV6-5 to TRBJ2-1, with 9 bases matching TRBD2. Germline CDR1 and CDR2: MNHEY and SVGAGI. The CDR3 spans 16 residues.

This chain links TRBV7-3 with TRBJ2-1, with D hard to call. The CDR3 contains 15 residues. V was cut by 5 bases and J by 5 bases, with 16 bases left in between. From germline, CDR1 is SGHTA and CDR2 FQGTGA. The CDR3 sequence: CASSQLSAPNNEQFF. CDR3 in DNA: TGTGCCAGCAGCCAATTGAGTGCACCCAACAATGAGCAGTTCTTC.

The V gene is TRBV6-1, the J gene TRBJ2-1; 7 bases align to TRBD1. The CDR3 loop spans 16 amino acids. The germline gives CDR1 MNHNS, CDR2 SASEGT. The junction had 10 bases not matched to a gene; V was cut back by 4 bases and J by 4 bases. CDR3 sequence reads: CASSVAPGTVYNEQFF. The CDR3 nucleotides are TGTGCCAGCAGTGTAGCCCCCGGGACAGTTTACAATGAGCAGTTCTTC.

The chain recombines TRBV27 with TRBJ2-7; TRBD2 might be the D (5 bases). Trimming shortened V by 6 bases and J by 3 bases, and 12 bases separated the two germline ends. Per germline, CDR1 MNHEY and CDR2 SMNVEV (reference sequence). The CDR3 contains 13 residues. CDR3 region: CASSVGVSYEQYF. In nucleotides, the CDR3 is TGTGCCAGCAGCGTCGGGGTTAGCTACGAGCAGTACTTC.

The V call is TRBV9, the J call TRBJ2-2, with 8 bases lining up with TRBD1. Germline CDR1 is SGDLS and CDR2 is YYNGEE. The CDR3 totals 16 residues. The junction had 5 bases not matched to a gene; V was cut back by 3 bases and J by 1 base. For the CDR3, the DNA is TGTGCCAGCAGCGCTGGGGGGACAGGGAACACCGGGGAGCTGTTTTTT. As protein: CASSAGGTGNTGELFF. Combining the CDR3 with reference TRBV9 and TRBJ2-2 gives the whole variable domain DSGVTQTPKHLITATGQRVTLRCSPRSGDLSVYWYQQSLDQGLQFLIQYYNGEERAKGNILERFSAQQFPDLHSELNLSSLELGDSALYFCASSAGGTGNTGELFFGEGSRLTVL.

This clonotype has only one observation. This sequence joins TRBV6-5 and TRBJ2-3; 9 bases match TRBD2. This CDR3 spans 17 amino acids. V shed 0 bases, J shed 2 bases, and the junction held 6 bases outside the gene matches. Looked up from germline, CDR1 is MNHEY and CDR2 is SVGAGI. The CDR3 loop is CASSYSKRGAFTDTQYF. CDR3 nucleotide sequence: TGTGCCAGCAGTTACTCGAAGCGGGGGGCCTTCACAGATACGCAGTATTTT.

Ten or more counts support this clonotype. The chain carries TRBV7-8 and TRBJ1-1; TRBD1 aligns across 8 bases. The V segment lost 6 bases and the J segment 6 bases; nucleotides outside the gene matches: 15. Germline values: CDR1 SGHVS, CDR2 FQNEAQ. There are 16 residues in the CDR3. CDR3 DNA: TGTGCCAGCAGTAAGCGGGGACAGGAGCTTAGTGCTGAAGCTTTCTTT. Amino acids: CASSKRGQELSAEAFF.